This T cell receptor (beta chain) was documented in a study of a mutant IDH1 vaccine in newly diagnosed glioma. On the study more broadly: Treated patients had a mean age of approximately 41 years and a sex split that was around 60% male and about 40% female. Most patients had radiochemotherapy with temozolomide before enrollment; others had one alone.

After removal of 5 bases from V and 1 base from J, the junction contained 15 bases not matched to a gene. Germline CDR1 is PRHDT and CDR2 is FYEKMQ (reference sequence). CDR3 size: 18 residues. In regard to this clone: No antigen is known for it.

Sequencing used immunoSEQ multiplex PCR; TCRdb keeps in-frame clones, though not all of them. The sample has approximately 45,000 clones; 85% to 95% are singletons. Time point: week 23, last vaccination. One vaccine dose held 300 ug of mutant IDH1 20-mer peptide and came with topical imiquimod. This sequence was found in a man between 50 and 59 years old with glioma. The sample here was PBMCs, taken from a glioma patient whose treatment included an IDH1 peptide vaccine. The V call is TRBV13, the J call TRBJ2-5, with TRBD2 identical over 8 bases. CDR3 protein: CASSPRGGEVGGQETQYF. The CDR3 DNA is TGTGCCAGCAGCCCCCGGGGGGGGGAGGTCGGGGGCCAAGAGACCCAGTACTTC.